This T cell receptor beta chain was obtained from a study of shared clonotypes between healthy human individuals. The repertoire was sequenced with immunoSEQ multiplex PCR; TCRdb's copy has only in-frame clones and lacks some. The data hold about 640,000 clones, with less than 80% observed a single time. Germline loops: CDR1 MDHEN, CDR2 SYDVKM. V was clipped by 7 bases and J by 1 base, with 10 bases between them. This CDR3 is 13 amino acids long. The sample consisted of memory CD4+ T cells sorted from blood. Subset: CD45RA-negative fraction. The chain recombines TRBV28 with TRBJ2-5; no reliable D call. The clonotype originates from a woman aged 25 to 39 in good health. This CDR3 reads CASKTYSQETQYF. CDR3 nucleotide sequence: TGTGCCAGCAAGACATACTCCCAAGAGACCCAGTACTTC.